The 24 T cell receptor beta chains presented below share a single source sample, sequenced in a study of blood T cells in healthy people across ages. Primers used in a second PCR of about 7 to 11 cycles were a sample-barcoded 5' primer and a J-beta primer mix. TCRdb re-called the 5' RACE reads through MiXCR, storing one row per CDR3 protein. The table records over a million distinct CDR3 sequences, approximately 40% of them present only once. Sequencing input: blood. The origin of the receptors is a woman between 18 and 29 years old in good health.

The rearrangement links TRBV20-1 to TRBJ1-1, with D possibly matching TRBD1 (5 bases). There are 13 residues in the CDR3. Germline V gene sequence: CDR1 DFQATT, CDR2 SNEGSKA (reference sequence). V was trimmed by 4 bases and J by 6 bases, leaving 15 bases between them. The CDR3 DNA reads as TGCAGTGCTACAGTCATGGACACCCCTGAAGCTTTCTTT. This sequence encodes CSATVMDTPEAFF.

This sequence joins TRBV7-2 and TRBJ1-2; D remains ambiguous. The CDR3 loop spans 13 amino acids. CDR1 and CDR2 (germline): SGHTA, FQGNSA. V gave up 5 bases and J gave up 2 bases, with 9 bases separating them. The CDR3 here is CASSQYNNYGYTF. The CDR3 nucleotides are TGTGCCAGCAGCCAATATAACAACTATGGCTACACCTTC.

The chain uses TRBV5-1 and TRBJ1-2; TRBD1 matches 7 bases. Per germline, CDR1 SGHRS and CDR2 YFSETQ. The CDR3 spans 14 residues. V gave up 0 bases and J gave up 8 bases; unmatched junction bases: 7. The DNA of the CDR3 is TGCGCCAGCAGCTTGGCCGGGACAGCTGACGGCTACACCTTC. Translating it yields CASSLAGTADGYTF.

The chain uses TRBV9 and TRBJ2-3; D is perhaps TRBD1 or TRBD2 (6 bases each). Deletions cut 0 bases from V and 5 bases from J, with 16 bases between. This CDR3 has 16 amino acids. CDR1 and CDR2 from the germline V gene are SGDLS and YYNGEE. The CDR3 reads CASSVGRTDGGDTQYF. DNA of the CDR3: TGTGCCAGCAGCGTAGGGAGGACAGACGGGGGAGATACGCAGTATTTT.

The CDR3 loop is CASSLSNGGLNTEAFF. The DNA of the CDR3 is TGTGCCAGCAGTTTATCGAACGGAGGTTTGAACACTGAAGCTTTCTTT. The chain links TRBV27 to TRBJ1-1; D gene ambiguous. The CDR3 contains 16 residues. Germline CDR1 is MNHEY and CDR2 is SMNVEV (reference sequence). V lost 0 bases, J lost 0 bases, and 11 bases lay in between.

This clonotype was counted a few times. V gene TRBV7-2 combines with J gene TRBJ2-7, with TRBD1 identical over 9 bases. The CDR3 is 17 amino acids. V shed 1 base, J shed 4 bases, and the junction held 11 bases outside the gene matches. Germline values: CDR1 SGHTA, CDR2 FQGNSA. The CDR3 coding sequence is TGTGCCAGCAGCTTAGTAGGGGGACAGGGCGCGGGTTACGAGCAGTACTTC. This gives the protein CASSLVGGQGAGYEQYF.

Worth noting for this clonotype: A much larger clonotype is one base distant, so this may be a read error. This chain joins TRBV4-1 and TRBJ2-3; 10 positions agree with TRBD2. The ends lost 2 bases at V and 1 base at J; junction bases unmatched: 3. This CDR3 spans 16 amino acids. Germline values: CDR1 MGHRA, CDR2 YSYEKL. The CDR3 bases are TGCGCCAGCAGCCAATCCCTAGCGGGGGGCACAGATACGCAGTATTTT. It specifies CASSQSLAGGTDTQYF.

CDR3 sequence (DNA): TGTGCCAGCACCGAGGCGGGGACAAACAATGAGCAGTTCTTC. Translated: CASTEAGTNNEQFF. The chain joins TRBV25-1 to TRBJ2-1; either TRBD1 or TRBD2 may supply D (6 bases each). The CDR3 has 14 amino acids. Germline V gene lookup returns CDR1 MGHDK and CDR2 SYGVNS. V lost 7 bases and J 5 bases, leaving 15 bases between the germline ends.

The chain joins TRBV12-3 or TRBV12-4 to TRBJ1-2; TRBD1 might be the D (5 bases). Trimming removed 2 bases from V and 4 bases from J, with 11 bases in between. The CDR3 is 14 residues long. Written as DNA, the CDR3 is TGTGCCAGCAGTTTATGGAGCGGGGGCTATGGCTACACCTTC. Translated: CASSLWSGGYGYTF.

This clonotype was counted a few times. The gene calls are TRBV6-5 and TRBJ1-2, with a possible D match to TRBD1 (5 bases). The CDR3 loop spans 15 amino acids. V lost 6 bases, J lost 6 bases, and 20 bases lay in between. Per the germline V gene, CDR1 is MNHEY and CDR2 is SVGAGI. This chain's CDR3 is CASSTPGTGDNGYTF. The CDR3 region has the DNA TGTGCCAGCAGCACTCCCGGGACCGGGGATAATGGCTACACCTTC.

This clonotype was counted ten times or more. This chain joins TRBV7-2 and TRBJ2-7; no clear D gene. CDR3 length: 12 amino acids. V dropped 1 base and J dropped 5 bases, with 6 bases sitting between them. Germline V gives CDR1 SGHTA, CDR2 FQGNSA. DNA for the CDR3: TGTGCCAGCAGCTTAGGGGTCCACGAGCAGTACTTC. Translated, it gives CASSLGVHEQYF.

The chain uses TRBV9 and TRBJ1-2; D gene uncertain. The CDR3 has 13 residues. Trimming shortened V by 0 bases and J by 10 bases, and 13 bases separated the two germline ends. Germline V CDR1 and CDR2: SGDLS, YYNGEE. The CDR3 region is CASSVESPRAYTF. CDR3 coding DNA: TGTGCCAGCAGCGTAGAGTCGCCAAGGGCCTACACCTTC. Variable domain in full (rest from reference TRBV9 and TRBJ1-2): DSGVTQTPKHLITATGQRVTLRCSPRSGDLSVYWYQQSLDQGLQFLIQYYNGEERAKGNILERFSAQQFPDLHSELNLSSLELGDSALYFCASSVESPRAYTFGSGTRLTVV.

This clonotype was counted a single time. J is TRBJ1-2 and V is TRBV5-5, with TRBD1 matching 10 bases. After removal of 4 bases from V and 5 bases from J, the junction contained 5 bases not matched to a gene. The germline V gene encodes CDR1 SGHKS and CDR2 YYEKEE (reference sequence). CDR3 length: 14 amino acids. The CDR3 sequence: CASSTDRGLYGYTF. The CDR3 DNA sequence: TGTGCCAGCAGCACTGACAGGGGGCTTTATGGCTACACCTTC.

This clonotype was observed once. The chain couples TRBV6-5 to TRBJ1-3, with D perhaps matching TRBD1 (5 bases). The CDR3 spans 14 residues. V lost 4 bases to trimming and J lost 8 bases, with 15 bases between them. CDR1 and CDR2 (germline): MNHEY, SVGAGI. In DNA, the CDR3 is TGTGCCAGCAGTTCACCGATGGGACGAGACACCATATATTTT. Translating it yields CASSSPMGRDTIYF.

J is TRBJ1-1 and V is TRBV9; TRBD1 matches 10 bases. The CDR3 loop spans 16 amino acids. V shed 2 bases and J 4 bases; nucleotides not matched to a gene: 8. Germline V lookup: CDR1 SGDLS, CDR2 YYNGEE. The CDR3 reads CASSVPGTGEGTEAFF. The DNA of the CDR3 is TGTGCCAGCAGCGTTCCCGGGACAGGGGAGGGCACTGAAGCTTTCTTT.

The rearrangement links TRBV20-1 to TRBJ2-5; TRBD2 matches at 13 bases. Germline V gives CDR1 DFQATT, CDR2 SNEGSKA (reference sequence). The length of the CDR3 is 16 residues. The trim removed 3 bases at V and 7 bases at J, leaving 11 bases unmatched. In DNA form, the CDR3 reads TGCAGTGCTAGGACTAGCGGGAGGTCCCTCATTGGGACCCAGTACTTC. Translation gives CSARTSGRSLIGTQYF.

DNA of the CDR3: TGTGCCAGCAGTTACTCCACAGGACATGGCTACACCTTC. Translated: CASSYSTGHGYTF. This chain connects TRBV6-2 or TRBV6-3 to TRBJ1-2; the D gene is possibly TRBD1 (5 bases). CDR1 is MNHEY and CDR2 is SVGEGT in the germline V gene. V lost 0 bases and J 6 bases, leaving 8 bases between the germline ends. The CDR3 is 13 residues long.

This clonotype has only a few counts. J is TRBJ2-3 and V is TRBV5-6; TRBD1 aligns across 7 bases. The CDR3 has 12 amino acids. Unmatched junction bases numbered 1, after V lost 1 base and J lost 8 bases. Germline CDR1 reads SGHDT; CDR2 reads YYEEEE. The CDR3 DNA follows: TGTGCCAGCAGCTTGAGACAGGGTACGCAGTATTTT. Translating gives CASSLRQGTQYF.

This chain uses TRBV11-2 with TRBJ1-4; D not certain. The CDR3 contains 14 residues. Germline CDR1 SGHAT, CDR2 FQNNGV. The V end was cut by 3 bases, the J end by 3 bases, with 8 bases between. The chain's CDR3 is CASSFRPPNEKLFF. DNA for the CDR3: TGTGCCAGCAGCTTTCGACCTCCTAATGAAAAACTGTTTTTT.

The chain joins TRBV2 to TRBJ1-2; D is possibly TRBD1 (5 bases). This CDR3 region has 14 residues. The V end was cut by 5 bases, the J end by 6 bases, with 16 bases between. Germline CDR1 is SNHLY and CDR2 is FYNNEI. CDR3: CASSRTPGRDGYTF. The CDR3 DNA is TGTGCCAGCAGTCGTACCCCCGGCAGGGATGGCTACACCTTC.

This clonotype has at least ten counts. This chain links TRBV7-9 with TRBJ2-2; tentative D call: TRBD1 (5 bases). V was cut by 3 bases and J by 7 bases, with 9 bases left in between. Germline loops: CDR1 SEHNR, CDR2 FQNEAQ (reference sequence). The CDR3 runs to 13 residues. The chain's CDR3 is CASSFQGGGELFF. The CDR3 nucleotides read TGTGCCAGCAGCTTCCAGGGTGGCGGGGAGCTGTTTTTT.

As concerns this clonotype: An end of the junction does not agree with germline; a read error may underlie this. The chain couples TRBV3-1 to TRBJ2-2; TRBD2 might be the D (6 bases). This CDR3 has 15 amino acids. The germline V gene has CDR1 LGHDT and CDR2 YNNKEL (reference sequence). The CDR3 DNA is TGTGCCAGCAGCCATGCCCCTAGTTCCACCGGGGGGCTGTTTTTT. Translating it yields CASSHAPSSTGGLFF.

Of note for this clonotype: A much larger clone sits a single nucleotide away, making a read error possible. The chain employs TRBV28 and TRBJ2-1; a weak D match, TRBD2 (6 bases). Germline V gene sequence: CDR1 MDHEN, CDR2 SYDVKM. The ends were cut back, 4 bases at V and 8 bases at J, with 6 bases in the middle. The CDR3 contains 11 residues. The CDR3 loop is CASSWRDEQFF. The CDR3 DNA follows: TGTGCCAGCAGTTGGAGGGATGAGCAGTTCTTC.

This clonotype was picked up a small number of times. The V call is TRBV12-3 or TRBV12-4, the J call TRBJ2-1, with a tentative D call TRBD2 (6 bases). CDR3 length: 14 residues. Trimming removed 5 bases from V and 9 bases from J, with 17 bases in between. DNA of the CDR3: TGTGCCAGCAGTCGCGGGACGAGCTCGGCTGAGCAGTTCTTC. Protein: CASSRGTSSAEQFF.